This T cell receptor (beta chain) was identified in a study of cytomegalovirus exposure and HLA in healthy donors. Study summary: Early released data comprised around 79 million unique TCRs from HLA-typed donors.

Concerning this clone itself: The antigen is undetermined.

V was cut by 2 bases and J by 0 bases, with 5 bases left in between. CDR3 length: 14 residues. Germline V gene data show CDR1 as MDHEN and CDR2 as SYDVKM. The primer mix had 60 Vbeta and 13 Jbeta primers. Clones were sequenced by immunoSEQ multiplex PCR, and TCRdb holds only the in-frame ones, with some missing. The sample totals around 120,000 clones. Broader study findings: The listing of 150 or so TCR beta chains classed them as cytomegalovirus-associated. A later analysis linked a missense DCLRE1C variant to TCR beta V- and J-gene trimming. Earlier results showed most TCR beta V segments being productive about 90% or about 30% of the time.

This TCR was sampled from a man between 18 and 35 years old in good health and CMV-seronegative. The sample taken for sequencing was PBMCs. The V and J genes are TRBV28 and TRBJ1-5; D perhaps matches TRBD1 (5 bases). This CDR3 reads CASSLRGSNQPQHF. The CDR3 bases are TGTGCCAGCAGTTTAAGGGGTAGCAATCAGCCCCAGCATTTT.